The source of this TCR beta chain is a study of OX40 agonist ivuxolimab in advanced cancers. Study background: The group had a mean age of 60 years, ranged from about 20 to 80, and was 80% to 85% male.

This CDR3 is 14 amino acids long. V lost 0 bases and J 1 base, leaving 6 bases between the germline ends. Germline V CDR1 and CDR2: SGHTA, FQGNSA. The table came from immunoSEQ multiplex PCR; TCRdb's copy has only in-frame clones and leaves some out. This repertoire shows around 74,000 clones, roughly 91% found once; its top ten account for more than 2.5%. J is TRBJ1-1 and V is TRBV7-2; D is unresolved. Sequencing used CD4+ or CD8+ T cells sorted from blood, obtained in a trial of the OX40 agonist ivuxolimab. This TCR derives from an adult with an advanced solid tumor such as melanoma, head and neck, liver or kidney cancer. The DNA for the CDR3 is TGTGCCAGCAGCTTAGCGTTGGGGAACACTGAAGCTTTCTTT. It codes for CASSLALGNTEAFF.